The 16 T cell receptor beta chains given below trace back to one sample, sequenced in a study of blood T cell repertoires in COVID-19. Clones were read by immunoSEQ multiplex PCR, and TCRdb kept only the in-frame ones, dropping some. The sample lists more than 95,000 clones, approximately 88% occurring once. Sequencing was performed on peripheral blood. The receptors here all came from a man aged 50-60 years with acute or convalescent COVID-19.

This chain uses TRBV4-3 with TRBJ1-1; 11 bases line up with TRBD1. Germline lookup yields CDR1 LGHNA and CDR2 YSLEER. CDR3 length: 18 residues. With V trimmed by 4 bases and J by 4 bases, 14 bases remained unmatched. CDR3 residues: CASSRKTGTGGSGTEAFF. In nucleotides, the CDR3 is TGCGCCAGCAGCCGGAAAACCGGGACAGGGGGTTCTGGCACTGAAGCTTTCTTT.

In this sample, this clone turned up once. The J gene is TRBJ1-1, the V gene TRBV30; no firm D call. Trimming stripped 1 base from V and 0 bases from J, with 6 bases between. The CDR3 has 13 amino acids. Germline CDR1 is GTSNPN and CDR2 is SVGIG (reference sequence). CDR3 region: CAWSATVNTEAFF. The CDR3 bases are TGTGCCTGGAGTGCTACAGTGAACACTGAAGCTTTCTTT.

The chain carries TRBV19 and TRBJ1-2; possible D gene TRBD1, 5 bases. V lost 0 bases to trimming and J lost 7 bases, with 15 bases between them. Germline CDR1 reads LNHDA; CDR2 reads SQIVND (reference sequence). The CDR3 covers 15 residues. CDR3 in amino acids: CASSIEGPAGGGYTF. The CDR3 bases are TGTGCCAGTAGTATAGAAGGACCGGCCGGGGGTGGCTACACCTTC.

This clone has a single count. This CDR3 reads CAISDPTSGSNRADTQYF. CDR3 nucleotides: TGTGCCATCAGTGACCCGACTAGCGGGAGTAATAGGGCAGATACGCAGTATTTT. The V and J genes are TRBV10-3 and TRBJ2-3, with 12 bases that match TRBD2. This CDR3 has 18 amino acids. V was clipped by 3 bases and J by 4 bases; unmatched bases: 11. Germline V gene sequence: CDR1 ENHRY, CDR2 SYGVKD.

The chain has TRBV7-9 and TRBJ2-1; 9 nucleotides agree with TRBD2. V lost 0 bases to trimming and J lost 8 bases; unmatched junction nucleotides: 8. This CDR3 is 16 amino acids long. Germline V CDR1 and CDR2: SEHNR, FQNEAQ (reference sequence). This CDR3 is CASSLASGRGIDEQFF. In nucleotides, the CDR3 is TGTGCCAGCAGCTTAGCTAGCGGGAGAGGTATAGATGAGCAGTTCTTC.

This chain uses TRBV12-5 with TRBJ2-3, with D unresolved. This CDR3 has 16 residues. Germline V gene data show CDR1 as LGHNT and CDR2 as FRNRAP. Trimming pared 1 base from V and 1 base from J, leaving 12 bases between. As DNA, the CDR3 is TGTGCTAGTGGTTTGGACGCCCGTCCGGGCACAGATACGCAGTATTTT. As protein: CASGLDARPGTDTQYF. Full variable domain (missing parts from reference TRBV12-5 and TRBJ2-3): DARVTQTPRHKVTEMGQEVTMRCQPILGHNTVFWYRQTMMQGLELLAYFRNRAPLDDSGMPKDRFSAEMPDATLATLKIQPSEPRDSAVYFCASGLDARPGTDTQYFGPGTRLTVL.

The chain employs TRBV10-1 and TRBJ1-5; the D is unclear. This CDR3 is 14 amino acids long. Between the trimmed V and J ends, which lost 8 bases and 4 bases, there was a span of 15 bases. In germline, CDR1 is WNHNN, CDR2 SYGVQD (reference sequence). CDR3 in amino acids: CASARGGGNQPQHF. CDR3 bases: TGCGCCAGCGCCCGGGGAGGAGGGAATCAGCCCCAGCATTTT.

The chain uses TRBV15 and TRBJ2-3; TRBD2 matches 11 bases. Per the germline V gene, CDR1 is LNHNV and CDR2 is YYDKDF (reference sequence). This CDR3 region has 16 residues. With V trimmed by 4 bases and J by 6 bases, 9 bases remained unmatched. The CDR3 nucleotides are TGTGCCACCAGCACCAGACTAGCGGGATCCAAGGATACGCAGTATTTT. Amino acids: CATSTRLAGSKDTQYF.

V gene TRBV4-1 combines with J gene TRBJ1-6, with a possible D match to TRBD1 (5 bases). V lost 1 base and J lost 9, with 16 bases in between. CDR3 length: 16 residues. CDR1 and CDR2 from the germline V gene are MGHRA and YSYEKL. The CDR3 is CASSQGVLQGGSPLHF. CDR3 coding DNA: TGCGCCAGCAGCCAAGGAGTACTCCAGGGCGGTTCACCCCTCCACTTT.

The rearrangement joins TRBV27 to TRBJ1-2, with TRBD1 matching over 9 bases. The CDR3 sequence is 18 residues long. Germline V gene sequence: CDR1 MNHEY, CDR2 SMNVEV (reference sequence). V lost 6 bases to trimming and J lost 7 bases; unmatched junction nucleotides: 21. The chain's CDR3 is CASSSSHRGLEVRRGYTF. Here the CDR3 DNA reads TGTGCCAGCAGCTCCTCCCACAGGGGGCTCGAGGTTAGGCGTGGCTACACCTTC.

The V and J genes are TRBV27 and TRBJ2-5; 11 nucleotides align to TRBD2. This CDR3 comprises 15 residues. Trimming cost V 5 bases and J 3 bases; bases outside gene matches: 5. Germline loops: CDR1 MNHEY, CDR2 SMNVEV (reference sequence). The CDR3 DNA follows: TGTGCCAGCAGTCCGACTAGCGGGGAAAAAGAGACCCAGTACTTC. Amino acids: CASSPTSGEKETQYF.

The genes are TRBV9 and TRBJ2-3; D may be TRBD1 (5 bases). The germline V gene encodes CDR1 SGDLS and CDR2 YYNGEE. V was clipped by 4 bases and J by 0 bases, with 12 bases between them. The CDR3 runs 15 residues. The CDR3 spells CASSRLQASTDTQYF. CDR3 coding DNA: TGTGCCAGCAGCCGTTTACAGGCTAGCACAGATACGCAGTATTTT.

This rearrangement joins TRBV3-1 (or the pseudogene TRBV3-2) to TRBJ2-5, with 7 bases identical to TRBD1. Trimming took 5 bases from V and 5 from J; bases not matched to a gene: 8. The CDR3 totals 14 residues. Germline CDR1 is LGHDT and CDR2 is YNNKEL (reference sequence). The CDR3 region is CASSTNRGLETQYF. CDR3 nucleotides: TGTGCCAGCAGCACTAACAGGGGTCTTGAGACCCAGTACTTC.

This chain joins TRBV27 and TRBJ1-2; tentative D call: TRBD1 (6 bases). V dropped 3 bases and J dropped 8 bases, with 16 bases sitting between them. The CDR3 covers 14 residues. Germline CDR1 and CDR2: MNHEY and SMNVEV (reference sequence). CDR3 nucleotides: TGTGCCAGCAGTTTGCTGGGGGCTCCAGCAGGCTACACCTTC. This translates into CASSLLGAPAGYTF.

This sequence joins TRBV5-1 and TRBJ1-1, with 7 positions matching TRBD1. Looked up from germline, CDR1 is SGHRS and CDR2 is YFSETQ. The CDR3 length is 15 residues. J gave up 5 bases and V 1 base, and 8 bases lay outside the gene matches. In nucleotides, the CDR3 is TGCGCCAGCAGCTTGCCCGACAGGGTAGGGACTGAAGCTTTCTTT. It encodes CASSLPDRVGTEAFF.

This clone was picked up one time. The rearrangement joins TRBV5-1 to TRBJ2-3; TRBD2 agrees at 11 bases. Per germline, CDR1 SGHRS and CDR2 YFSETQ. Trimming cost V 3 bases and J 5 bases; bases outside gene matches: 11. This CDR3 region has 17 residues. CDR3 sequence (DNA): TGCGCCAGCAGCTCGGACCTAGCGGGAGGACTCAGAGATACGCAGTATTTT. Translated, it gives CASSSDLAGGLRDTQYF.